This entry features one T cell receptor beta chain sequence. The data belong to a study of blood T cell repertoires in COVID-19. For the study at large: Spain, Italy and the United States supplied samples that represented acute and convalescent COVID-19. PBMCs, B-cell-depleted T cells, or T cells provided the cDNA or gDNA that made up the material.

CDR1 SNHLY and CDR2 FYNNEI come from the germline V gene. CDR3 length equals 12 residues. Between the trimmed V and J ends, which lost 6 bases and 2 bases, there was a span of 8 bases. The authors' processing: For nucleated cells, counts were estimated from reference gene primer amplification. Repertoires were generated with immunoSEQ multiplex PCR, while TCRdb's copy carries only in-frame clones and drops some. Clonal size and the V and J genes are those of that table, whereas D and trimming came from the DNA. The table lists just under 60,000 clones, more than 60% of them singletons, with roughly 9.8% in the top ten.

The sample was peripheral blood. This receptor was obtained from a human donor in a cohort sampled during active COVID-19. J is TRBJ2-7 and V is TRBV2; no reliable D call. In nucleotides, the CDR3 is TGTGCCAGCAGCCTTGTCCCCTACGAGCAGTACTTC. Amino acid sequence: CASSLVPYEQYF.